These T cell receptor beta chains were read from a single sample in a study of cytomegalovirus exposure and HLA in healthy donors. The data were produced by immunoSEQ multiplex PCR, yet TCRdb's version contains in-frame clones alone and is incomplete. The top ten clones hold around 2.3% of a sample with about 85,000 clones, around 64% of them seen once. The sample was PBMCs. All receptors derive from a man aged 30 to 39 in good health and CMV-seronegative. Both conserved end residues are part of each CDR3. D genes are given only for firm matches.

>TRBV11-1|.
CASSSHDGGTEAFF
>TRBV29-1|.
CSVLDRSSYEQYF
>TRBV7-3|TRBD1
CASSPFQPGQGTDTQYF
>TRBV9|TRBD2
CASSSRLAGTTDTQYF
>TRBV29-1|TRBD2
CSVDGTSESTDTQYF
>TRBV9|TRBD1
CASSRDSSPNSPLHF
>TRBV18|TRBD1
CASSNQGGFTEAFF
>TRBV30|TRBD1
CAWATPLGQGHTEAFF
>TRBV5-1|.
CASSAGRGYEQYF
>TRBV9|TRBD1
CASGQGGGHGYTF
>TRBV7-6|TRBD1
CASSLVPPGTGGTGELFF
>TRBV28|TRBD2
CASLAGRATDTQYF
>TRBV27|.
CASSLFEGNTEAFF
>TRBV27|TRBD1
CATSMGDSSLGKPQHF
>TRBV11-2|TRBD1
CASSLIDRGEKLFF
>TRBV4-2|TRBD2
CASSQDTGGSYEQYF
>TRBV6-5|TRBD1
CASSSGTGIEKLFF
>TRBV5-6|.
CASSYGGVNTEAFF
>TRBV7-2|TRBD1
CASSLRQGDFTGELFF
>TRBV27|TRBD1
CASSDRGNTEAFF
>TRBV6-5|TRBD1
CASSLTGGGGTEAFF
>TRBV5-6|.
CASSSQIYEQYF
>TRBV7-2|TRBD2
CASSLFPKGLGVQETQYF
>TRBV19|.
CASAYIYRSQAFF
>TRBV30|TRBD1
CAWRTGYTEAFF
>TRBV28|.
CASRTGYNEQFF
>TRBV5-1|.
CASSSRDYEQYF
>TRBV28|TRBD1
CASSLGTGVFNQPQHF
>TRBV7-2|TRBD1
CASSRGQGGNQPQHF
>TRBV19|.
CASSIAGSTGYTF
>TRBV5-1|TRBD1
CASSHQVETGGPRYF
>TRBV7-9|.
CASSLGSDYNSPLHF
>TRBV4-3|.
CASSQESADTQYF
>TRBV28|TRBD2
CASSLWPSGTSGEQYF
>TRBV30|TRBD1
CAWEGAGAGYGYTF
>TRBV27|TRBD2
CASSLLAGSYEQYF